A selection of T cell receptor beta chains follows, all from one sample in a study of technical replicates of blood from several donors. Only in-frame clones appear in the TCRdb table, and some are missing; sequencing was by immunoSEQ multiplex PCR. Here the sample spans approximately 81,000 clones, around 95% being singletons. Specimen: T cells isolated from PBMCs. The receptors were gathered from a human donor in good health. CDR3s include the opening cysteine and the closing phenylalanine or tryptophan. The order of the fields is CDR3 protein, CDR3 DNA, V gene, J gene, D gene, clone size. D genes are given only for firm matches. Size tells how often a clone was seen (once, few, many) or the class of an expanded clone, and some rows leave it out.

CASSQDSARNTIYF,TGCGCCAGCAGCCAAGATTCTGCGAGAAACACCATATATTTT,TRBV4-3,TRBJ1-3,NA,NA
CASSLRLAGGIETQYF,TGTGCCAGCAGCTTGAGGCTAGCGGGAGGCATTGAGACCCAGTACTTC,TRBV5-8,TRBJ2-5,TRBD2,NA
CASSQLREIRYEQYF,TGCGCCAGCAGCCAACTACGGGAGATCAGGTACGAGCAGTACTTC,TRBV4-1,TRBJ2-7,NA,NA
CASSLSGGADRAGELFF,TGTGCCAGCAGTTTATCGGGTGGGGCTGATAGGGCCGGGGAGCTGTTTTTT,TRBV27,TRBJ2-2,NA,once
CASRGGVETQYF,TGTGCCAGCAGGGGAGGGGTAGAGACCCAGTACTTC,TRBV13,TRBJ2-5,TRBD2,NA
CATRQGSSYEQYF,TGTGCCACCAGACAGGGGAGTTCCTACGAGCAGTACTTC,TRBV15,TRBJ2-7,TRBD1,NA
CASSGGTGGRKPQHF,TGTGCCAGCAGTGGGGGGACAGGGGGCCGGAAGCCCCAGCATTTT,TRBV28,TRBJ1-5,TRBD1,NA
CASSTAAPDTQYF,TGTGCCAGCAGCACGGCAGCGCCAGATACGCAGTATTTT,TRBV13,TRBJ2-3,NA,NA
CAWSVLGQGDIQYF,TGTGCCTGGAGTGTACTGGGACAGGGGGACATTCAGTACTTC,TRBV30,TRBJ2-4,TRBD1,NA
CSGGLAGAVADTQYF,TGCAGCGGGGGACTAGCGGGAGCCGTCGCAGATACGCAGTATTTT,TRBV29-1,TRBJ2-3,TRBD2,once
CTERRGAGGYTF,TGCACAGAAAGGCGGGGGGCGGGAGGCTACACCTTC,TRBV29-1,TRBJ1-2,NA,NA
CASSIDSRDTEAFF,TGTGCCAGTAGTATAGATTCGAGGGACACTGAAGCTTTCTTT,TRBV19,TRBJ1-1,NA,NA
CASSSRTGIVEAFF,TGTGCCAGCAGTTCAAGGACAGGGATTGTTGAAGCTTTCTTT,TRBV6-1,TRBJ1-1,TRBD1,NA
CASSQGSLRLFYGYTF,TGCGCCAGCAGCCAAGGGTCCCTTCGGTTATTCTATGGCTACACCTTC,TRBV4-1,TRBJ1-2,NA,NA
CASSPTETVSYGYTF,TGCGCCAGCAGCCCAACCGAGACAGTGAGCTATGGCTACACCTTC,TRBV5-1,TRBJ1-2,NA,NA
CASSLRMTGPSGNTIYF,TGTGCCAGCAGCTTAAGGATGACAGGGCCCTCTGGAAACACCATATATTTT,TRBV7-6,TRBJ1-3,TRBD1,NA
CASSLDNGGGYEQYF,TGTGCCAGCAGCTTAGATAACGGGGGAGGCTACGAGCAGTACTTC,TRBV11-2,TRBJ2-7,NA,NA
CAGTRDRPYEQYF,TGTGCCGGGACTCGGGACAGGCCCTACGAGCAGTACTTC,TRBV30,TRBJ2-7,TRBD1,NA
CASSLNPVTNTEAFF,TGTGCCAGCAGCTTAAATCCGGTAACGAACACTGAAGCTTTCTTT,TRBV7-3,TRBJ1-1,NA,NA
CSATGGFSYEQYF,TGCAGCGCCACAGGGGGCTTCTCCTACGAGCAGTACTTC,TRBV29-1,TRBJ2-7,TRBD1,NA
CASSLGRGGTEAFF,TGCGCCAGCAGCTTGGGTAGGGGAGGTACTGAAGCTTTCTTT,TRBV5-1,TRBJ1-1,NA,NA
CASSFGSGRNEQFF,TGTGCCAGCAGCTTTGGTAGCGGGAGGAATGAGCAGTTCTTC,TRBV7-6,TRBJ2-1,TRBD2,NA
CASQDQTGRPTEAFF,TGTGCCAGCCAAGATCAGACAGGCCGTCCCACTGAAGCTTTCTTT,TRBV7-2,TRBJ1-1,NA,NA
CASSLRTGVGYGYTF,TGTGCCAGCAGCTTGAGGACAGGGGTAGGCTATGGCTACACCTTC,TRBV5-8,TRBJ1-2,TRBD1,NA
CASPPGGIAEAFF,TGTGCCAGTCCTCCGGGGGGTATAGCTGAAGCTTTCTTT,TRBV2,TRBJ1-1,NA,NA
CASSLAALKHHEQFF,TGTGCCAGCAGTTTAGCGGCCCTGAAGCACCATGAGCAGTTCTTC,TRBV27,TRBJ2-1,NA,NA
CASSQEITASEQFF,TGCGCCAGCAGCCAAGAGATTACGGCTAGCGAGCAGTTCTTC,TRBV4-3,TRBJ2-1,NA,once
CASSPYTLAYEETQYF,TGTGCCAGCTCACCATATACACTAGCGTACGAAGAGACCCAGTACTTC,TRBV18,TRBJ2-5,TRBD2,NA
CASSLIGAYSNQPQHF,TGTGCCAGCAGTTTAATAGGGGCTTATAGCAATCAGCCCCAGCATTTT,TRBV27,TRBJ1-5,NA,once
CASSLGVEAPNEQFF,TGTGCCAGCAGCTTAGGGGTGGAGGCCCCCAATGAGCAGTTCTTC,TRBV7-9,TRBJ2-1,NA,NA
CASSVGREFYNEQFF,TGTGCCAGCAGCGTAGGGCGGGAGTTCTACAATGAGCAGTTCTTC,TRBV9,TRBJ2-1,TRBD2,NA
CASSTELNTEAFF,TGTGCCAGCAGCACCGAGCTGAACACTGAAGCTTTCTTT,TRBV7-3,TRBJ1-1,NA,NA
CAWTIQARRQPQHF,TGTGCCTGGACGATTCAGGCACGCCGGCAGCCCCAGCATTTT,TRBV30,TRBJ1-5,NA,NA
CASSRGGDRLHGYTF,TGTGCCAGTAGTCGTGGGGGGGATCGACTGCATGGCTACACCTTC,TRBV19,TRBJ1-2,NA,NA
CASSRQGQEQYF,TGTGCCAGCAGTCGACAGGGCCAGGAGCAGTACTTC,TRBV6-5,TRBJ2-7,TRBD1,NA
CASRLAGVSYNEQFF,TGTGCCAGCAGGCTAGCGGGAGTAAGCTACAATGAGCAGTTCTTC,TRBV10-3,TRBJ2-1,TRBD2,once
CASSLVRGSSYNEQFF,TGTGCCAGCAGTCTAGTACGGGGGAGCTCCTACAATGAGCAGTTCTTC,TRBV28,TRBJ2-1,NA,NA
CASSLEAQGWQYF,TGCGCCAGCAGCTTGGAGGCCCAGGGGTGGCAGTACTTC,TRBV5-1,TRBJ2-7,NA,NA
CASSEKTGSVNTEAFF,TGTGCCAGCAGTGAAAAGACAGGGAGCGTCAACACTGAAGCTTTCTTT,TRBV2,TRBJ1-1,TRBD1,NA
CASSLFRLVPDTQYF,TGTGCCAGCAGTTTATTCAGGCTTGTCCCAGATACGCAGTATTTT,TRBV28,TRBJ2-3,NA,NA
CASSLLYRGRGGYTF,TGTGCCAGCAGTTTATTATACAGGGGGCGCGGGGGCTACACCTTC,TRBV27,TRBJ1-2,TRBD1,NA
CASSRLHNSGNTIYF,TGTGCCAGCAGCCGACTTCACAACTCTGGAAACACCATATATTTT,TRBV4-2,TRBJ1-3,NA,once
CASSEWQGDNEQFF,TGCGCCAGCAGTGAGTGGCAGGGCGACAATGAGCAGTTCTTC,TRBV10-2,TRBJ2-1,NA,NA
CASSPLEGGGQPQHF,TGTGCCAGCTCACCACTCGAGGGAGGAGGTCAGCCCCAGCATTTT,TRBV18,TRBJ1-5,NA,NA
CASSFSGDPGANVLTF,TGCGCCAGCAGCTTTTCAGGGGATCCTGGGGCCAACGTCCTGACTTTC,TRBV5-1,TRBJ2-6,NA,NA
CASSSGGADYGYTF,TGTGCCAGCAGCTCAGGGGGCGCCGACTATGGCTACACCTTC,TRBV7-9,TRBJ1-2,TRBD1,NA
CASSTGLAGAKQYF,TGTGCCAGCAGTACAGGACTAGCGGGAGCCAAGCAGTACTTC,TRBV28,TRBJ2-7,TRBD2,NA
CASSLGTSGYEQYF,TGTGCCAGCAGCTTGGGCACATCCGGCTACGAGCAGTACTTC,TRBV11-3,TRBJ2-7,NA,NA
CAWSVDRSTQQYF,TGTGCCTGGAGTGTCGACAGGTCTACGCAGCAGTACTTC,TRBV30,TRBJ2-7,NA,NA
CASSGLAGGRNEQYF,TGCGCCAGCAGTGGCTTGGCAGGGGGGCGAAACGAGCAGTACTTC,TRBV5-1,TRBJ2-7,NA,NA
CASSGPGRSYGYTF,TGTGCCAGCAGTGGACCCGGGAGAAGCTATGGCTACACCTTC,TRBV27,TRBJ1-2,NA,NA
CASSLERYEQYF,TGTGCCAGCTCACTTGAGCGCTACGAGCAGTACTTC,TRBV18,TRBJ2-7,NA,NA
CASSQEGEYNEQFF,TGCGCCAGCAGCCAAGAAGGGGAATACAATGAGCAGTTCTTC,TRBV4-3,TRBJ2-1,NA,NA
CASSLVQERDTQYF,TGCGCCAGCAGCTTGGTACAGGAAAGGGATACGCAGTATTTT,TRBV5-1,TRBJ2-3,NA,NA